A selection of T cell receptor beta chains follows, all from one sample in a study of T cell repertoires in cytomegalovirus infection. The antigens for these receptors are not known. TCRdb re-derived calls from the reads in MiXCR, one entry per CDR3 protein. The sample gives some 800,000 distinct CDR3 sequences, approximately 32% of which show up once; 13% is in the top ten. This specimen consisted of cultured CD8+ T cells from PBMCs, obtained from culture after CMV antigen stimulation. The receptor source for this set is a human donor in good health (CMV status not recorded). Some clones in this sample may be carry-over from other donors' samples. Each CDR3 is given with its conserved first and last residue. D genes are given only for firm matches. Expanded clones are given a class, and other clones once, few, many or no size at all.

.	TRBV14	TRBJ2-4	few	TGTGCCAGCAGCCAAGTTGGAGGTGGGGTCAAAAACATTCAGTACTTC	CASSQVGGGVKNIQYF
.	TRBV10-2	TRBJ2-5	.	TGCGCCAGCAGTGGGCTTACTCAAGAGACCCAGTACTTC	CASSGLTQETQYF
.	TRBV6-5	TRBJ2-5	few	TGTGCCAGCACAGGCGGGTTGGGGACCCAGTACTTC	CASTGGLGTQYF
.	TRBV15	TRBJ1-5	.	TGTGCCACCAGCCCGGGGAGGAGGGGGGATCAGCCCCAGCATTTT	CATSPGRRGDQPQHF
.	TRBV6-2/TRBV6-3	TRBJ2-5	few	TGTGCCAGCAGTTACGGACAGGAGGGGGAGACCCAGTACTTC	CASSYGQEGETQYF
.	TRBV9	TRBJ1-2	.	TGTGCCAGCGGGGTAAGCCCTGGGGGCTACACCTTC	CASGVSPGGYTF
TRBD1	TRBV6-1	TRBJ1-5	.	TGTGCCAGCAGTGAAGAGGACAGGTTCGATCAGCCCCAGCATTTT	CASSEEDRFDQPQHF
.	TRBV27	TRBJ2-1	.	TGTGCCAGCATAGGAGCCGGGTATGAGCAGTTCTTC	CASIGAGYEQFF
TRBD1	TRBV7-8	TRBJ1-2	few	TGTGCCAGCAGCTCCAGGCGGGACAGGGCAAACGCGCGCGGCTACACCTTC	CASSSRRDRANARGYTF
.	TRBV27	TRBJ1-6	few	TGTGCCAGCAGTTTCCCAGGCAATTCACCCCTCCACTTT	CASSFPGNSPLHF
.	TRBV12-3/TRBV12-4	TRBJ2-3	many	TGTGCCAGCAGTGTCCGGACAGATACGCAGTATTTT	CASSVRTDTQYF
.	TRBV29-1	TRBJ1-2	.	TGCAGCGTTGAAGATAGGGGGGGCGCCGGGGGTTTTAGCTATGGCTACACCTTC	CSVEDRGGAGGFSYGYTF
.	TRBV12-3/TRBV12-4	TRBJ2-1	few	TGTGCCAGCACCATAGCGGTCGATGAGCAGTTCTTC	CASTIAVDEQFF
TRBD1	TRBV7-6	TRBJ2-7	.	TGTGCCAGCAGCCCCTGGGGTGGGACAGGGGCCGAGCAGTACTTC	CASSPWGGTGAEQYF
TRBD2	TRBV7-6	TRBJ2-1	few	TGTGCCAGCAGCTTAGGGCGGGGGGCCTACAATGAGCAGTTCTTC	CASSLGRGAYNEQFF
.	TRBV12-3/TRBV12-4	TRBJ1-6	.	TGTGCCAGCAGTTTCTTAGTTATCGGGGGGCCAGTCTATAATTCACCCCTCCACTTT	CASSFLVIGGPVYNSPLHF
TRBD1	TRBV7-6	TRBJ1-1	many	TGTGCCAGCAGCCCTTTTTGGACAGGGGAAGCTTTCTTT	CASSPFWTGEAFF
TRBD2	TRBV27	TRBJ2-6	.	TGTGCCAGCAGTTTTTTGGGAGGGTCTGGGGCCAACGTCCTGACTTTC	CASSFLGGSGANVLTF
TRBD1	TRBV7-6	TRBJ1-2	few	TGTGCCAGCAGCCCTGGGACAGGGGGCGTTTTTCACTATGGCTACACCTTC	CASSPGTGGVFHYGYTF
TRBD1	TRBV15	TRBJ2-3	.	TGTGCCACCAGCGGGACAGGGAGAAATACGCAGTATTTT	CATSGTGRNTQYF
TRBD1	TRBV27	TRBJ2-7	few	TGTGCCAGCCACTTCCTACCGGACAGGGAGTCCTACGAGCAGTACTTC	CASHFLPDRESYEQYF
.	TRBV7-6	TRBJ2-7	few	TGTGCCAGCAGCTTTGGGGACAATGCCTACGAGCAGTACTTC	CASSFGDNAYEQYF
.	TRBV6-2/TRBV6-3	TRBJ2-5	.	TGTGCCAGCAGTTACGCCTACCCGGTGCACCAAGAGACCCAGTACTTC	CASSYAYPVHQETQYF
.	TRBV28	TRBJ2-2	few	TGTGCCAGCAGTTCTCCGGGACCTCCCACCGGGGAGCTGTTTTTT	CASSSPGPPTGELFF
TRBD1	TRBV12-3/TRBV12-4	TRBJ2-3	many	TGTGCCAGCAGTTTTGGGCAGGGGGCGCGGGCAGATACGCAGTATTTT	CASSFGQGARADTQYF
.	TRBV27	TRBJ2-3	once	TGTGCCAGCAGTTTGGTCTTGGGGGATACGCAGTATTTT	CASSLVLGDTQYF
TRBD1	TRBV6-6	TRBJ2-2	.	TGTGCCAGCAGTTACCCCCGGACAGGGGCATATGACACCGGGGAGCTGTTTTTT	CASSYPRTGAYDTGELFF
.	TRBV7-6	TRBJ1-1	few	TGTGCCAGCAGGGGAGAGGAGGGGATAATGAACACTGAAGCTTTCTTT	CASRGEEGIMNTEAFF
TRBD1	TRBV6-2/TRBV6-3	TRBJ2-2	few	TGTGCCAGCAGGGCCTCCGGGACAGGGGGTCTGCACACCGGGGAGCTGTTTTTT	CASRASGTGGLHTGELFF
TRBD2	TRBV19	TRBJ2-2	many	TGTGCCAGTACGACGGCGGGGGGCAGCCCCGGGGAGCTGTTTTTT	CASTTAGGSPGELFF
TRBD1	TRBV13	TRBJ2-7	.	TGTGCCAGCAGCTTAGGCCGGGACAGGGTCCACGAGCAGTACTTC	CASSLGRDRVHEQYF
.	TRBV18	TRBJ1-4	.	TGTGCCAGCTCACCACGACAGGCCCCTGGGGAAAAACTGTTTTTT	CASSPRQAPGEKLFF